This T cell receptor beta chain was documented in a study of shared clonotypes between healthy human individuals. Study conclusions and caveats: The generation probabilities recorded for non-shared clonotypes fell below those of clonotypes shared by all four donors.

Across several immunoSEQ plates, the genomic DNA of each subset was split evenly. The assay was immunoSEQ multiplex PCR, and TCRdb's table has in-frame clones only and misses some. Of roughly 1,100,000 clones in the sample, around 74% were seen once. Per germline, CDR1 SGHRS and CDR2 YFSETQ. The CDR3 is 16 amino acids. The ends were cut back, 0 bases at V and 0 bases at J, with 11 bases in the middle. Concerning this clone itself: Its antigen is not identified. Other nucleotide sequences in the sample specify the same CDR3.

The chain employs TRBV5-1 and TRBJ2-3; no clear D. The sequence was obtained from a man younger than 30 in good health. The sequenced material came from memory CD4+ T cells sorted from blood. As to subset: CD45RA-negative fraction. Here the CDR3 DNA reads TGCGCCAGCAGCTTGGCCGCAGGAGCTAGCACAGATACGCAGTATTTT. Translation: CASSLAAGASTDTQYF.